These 24 T cell receptor beta chains were all obtained from the same sample, sequenced in a study of shared clonotypes between healthy human individuals. Sequencing used immunoSEQ multiplex PCR; TCRdb keeps in-frame clones, though not all of them. Found here are 1.5 million to 1.9 million clones, approximately 98% of them singletons; the top ten hold around 0.45%. Sequenced material: naive CD4+ T cells sorted from blood. The subset was: CD45RA+ positively selected. The receptors here all came from a man aged 30-40 years in good health.

The rearrangement links TRBV5-6 to TRBJ2-1; no firm D call. CDR3 length: 12 amino acids. V was shortened by 1 base and J by 6 bases, with 5 bases between the two germline ends. The V gene's germline CDR1 is SGHDT and CDR2 YYEEEE. The CDR3 reads CASSLRTNEQFF. DNA for the CDR3: TGTGCCAGCAGCTTGAGAACCAATGAGCAGTTCTTC.

The chain joins TRBV9 to TRBJ2-1; 11 bases agree with TRBD2. The junction had 11 bases not matched to a gene; V was cut back by 0 bases and J by 0 bases. This CDR3 has 20 amino acids. Germline V lookup: CDR1 SGDLS, CDR2 YYNGEE. The CDR3 protein is CASSVDGLAGIASSYNEQFF. The CDR3 DNA reads as TGTGCCAGCAGCGTAGATGGACTAGCGGGTATTGCTAGCTCCTACAATGAGCAGTTCTTC.

The chain uses TRBV16 and TRBJ1-5, with D possibly TRBD1 on 6 matching bases. V was trimmed by 2 bases and J by 5 bases, leaving 19 bases between them. The CDR3 runs 17 residues. The germline gives CDR1 KGHSY, CDR2 FQNENV. The CDR3 here is CASSQISPGGAYQPQHF. As DNA, the CDR3 is TGTGCCAGCAGCCAAATCAGTCCGGGGGGCGCTTATCAGCCCCAGCATTTT.

The chain has TRBV5-1 and TRBJ2-2, with 8 bases matching TRBD1. V shed 0 bases and J 5 bases; nucleotides not matched to a gene: 6. Germline CDR1 reads SGHRS; CDR2 reads YFSETQ. The CDR3 is 16 amino acids. The CDR3 coding sequence is TGCGCCAGCAGCTTGGCTCGCGACAGGGGTACCGGGGAGCTGTTTTTT. Amino acids: CASSLARDRGTGELFF.

The chain couples TRBV30 to TRBJ2-1, with D perhaps matching TRBD2 (6 bases). The V end lost 2 bases, the J end lost 1 base, and 6 bases lay between the germline ends. The CDR3 contains 13 residues. Germline lookup yields CDR1 GTSNPN and CDR2 SVGIG (reference sequence). For the CDR3, the DNA is TGTGCCTGGAGTCGGGGGTCCTACAATGAGCAGTTCTTC. Residues: CAWSRGSYNEQFF.

V is TRBV5-1 and J is TRBJ2-3; D may be TRBD1 or TRBD2 (5 bases each). Trimming removed 4 bases from V and 7 bases from J, with 16 bases in between. CDR1 and CDR2 from the germline V gene are SGHRS and YFSETQ. This CDR3 comprises 14 residues. CDR3 DNA sequence: TGCGCCAGCAGCCCCTTACCGGGACCCAATACGCAGTATTTT. Protein sequence: CASSPLPGPNTQYF.

A single count supports this clone. The chain carries TRBV5-1 and TRBJ2-7, with TRBD2 matching over 7 bases. Losses at the gene ends were 0 bases for V and 3 bases for J; bases not matched to a gene: 6. The CDR3 has 15 residues. CDR1 and CDR2 (germline): SGHRS, YFSETQ. CDR3 region: CASSLETSSYYEQYF. Written as DNA, the CDR3 is TGCGCCAGCAGCTTGGAGACTAGCTCCTACTACGAGCAGTACTTC.

J is TRBJ2-7 and V is TRBV28; D is possibly TRBD2 (5 bases). The V end lost 7 bases, the J end lost 2 bases, and 12 bases lay between the germline ends. Germline-derived CDR1 and CDR2 are MDHEN and SYDVKM. This CDR3 is built from 13 residues. The CDR3, as DNA: TGTGCCAGCACCCGGACTGATCCCTACGAGCAGTACTTC. Protein sequence: CASTRTDPYEQYF.

The chain carries TRBV2 and TRBJ2-7; D is undetermined. Germline-derived CDR1 and CDR2 are SNHLY and FYNNEI. This CDR3 is built from 14 residues. V dropped 6 bases and J dropped 2 bases, with 14 bases sitting between them. The CDR3 bases are TGTGCCAGCAGCGCCTTTCTTGTCACCTACGAGCAGTACTTC. It is translated as CASSAFLVTYEQYF.

CDR3: CASSAVGTYEQYF. Here the CDR3 DNA reads TGTGCCAGCAGTGCAGTGGGCACCTACGAGCAGTACTTC. The chain employs TRBV2 and TRBJ2-7; D unclear. This CDR3 is built from 13 residues. Looked up from germline, CDR1 is SNHLY and CDR2 is FYNNEI. V was shortened by 4 bases and J by 2 bases, with 9 bases between the two germline ends.

The V gene is TRBV4-3, the J gene TRBJ2-7, with 9 nucleotides matching TRBD1. This CDR3 has 14 amino acids. Per germline, CDR1 LGHNA and CDR2 YSLEER. The V segment lost 4 bases and the J segment 7 bases; nucleotides outside the gene matches: 8. The CDR3 DNA follows: TGCGCCAGCAGCCCGGGGACAGGGTCCCGAGAGCAGTACTTC. It translates to CASSPGTGSREQYF.

This rearrangement joins TRBV2 to TRBJ1-5; possibly TRBD1 for D (5 bases). Trimming took 6 bases from V and 3 from J, leaving 12 bases between them. The germline V gene encodes CDR1 SNHLY and CDR2 FYNNEI. CDR3 length: 14 amino acids. DNA of the CDR3: TGTGCCAGCAGAGCGGGACGCCTCAATCAGCCCCAGCATTTT. Protein product: CASRAGRLNQPQHF. The full variable domain, its missing parts supplied by reference TRBV2 and TRBJ1-5, is EPEVTQTPSHQVTQMGQEVILRCVPISNHLYFYWYRQILGQKVEFLVSFYNNEISEKSEIFDDQFSVERPDGSNFTLKIRSTKLEDSAMYFCASRAGRLNQPQHFGDGTRLSIL.

Of note for this clone: The sample contains more than one DNA sequence encoding this CDR3. The chain carries TRBV10-1 and TRBJ2-3; D possibly matches TRBD1 or TRBD2 (5 bases each). V dropped 6 bases and J dropped 2 bases, with 9 bases sitting between them. The CDR3 covers 13 residues. CDR1 WNHNN and CDR2 SYGVQD come from the germline V gene (reference sequence). For the CDR3, the DNA is TGCGCCAGCAGCCGGGACCACACAGATACGCAGTATTTT. Its protein is CASSRDHTDTQYF.

This sequence joins TRBV7-7 and TRBJ2-2, with TRBD2 matching 8 bases. Unmatched junction bases numbered 7, after V lost 5 bases and J lost 2 bases. Germline V gives CDR1 SSHAT, CDR2 FNYEAQ (reference sequence). CDR3 length: 16 amino acids. This CDR3 is CASSPQLAANTGELFF. The CDR3 DNA follows: TGTGCCAGCAGCCCACAACTAGCGGCTAACACCGGGGAGCTGTTTTTT. The full variable domain, with the rest looked up from reference TRBV7-7 and TRBJ2-2, is GAGVSQSPRYKVTKRGQDVTLRCDPISSHATLYWYQQALGQGPEFLTYFNYEAQPDKSGLPSDRFSAERPEGSISTLTIQRTEQRDSAMYRCASSPQLAANTGELFFGEGSRLTVL.

This rearrangement joins TRBV27 to TRBJ1-3; no clear D. The CDR3 runs 13 residues. Germline V gene data show CDR1 as MNHEY and CDR2 as SMNVEV (reference sequence). V was shortened by 0 bases and J by 11 bases, with 11 bases between the two germline ends. The CDR3 DNA reads TGTGCCAGCAGTTTATCGAGACAAGGCCCCATATATTTT. It is translated as CASSLSRQGPIYF.

The chain recombines TRBV5-3 with TRBJ2-1; no clear D gene. TRBV5-3 is an open reading frame whose function is uncertain. The CDR3 extends over 11 amino acids. V was clipped by 10 bases and J by 1 base, with 6 bases between them. The CDR3 DNA sequence: TGTGCCGGGGAATCCTACAATGAGCAGTTCTTC. Its translation is CAGESYNEQFF.

This chain links TRBV6-6 with TRBJ1-2; possible D gene TRBD1, 5 bases. The CDR3 runs 12 residues. Trimming pared 7 bases from V and 3 bases from J, leaving 9 bases between. Germline V gene lookup returns CDR1 MNHNY and CDR2 SVGAGI (reference sequence). CDR3 protein: CASNLGDYGYTF. The CDR3 DNA sequence: TGTGCCAGCAACTTGGGGGACTATGGCTACACCTTC.

This chain uses TRBV6-5 with TRBJ1-4; unclear D gene. The V gene's germline CDR1 is MNHEY and CDR2 SVGAGI. Trimming removed 6 bases at V and 2 bases at J, with 10 bases between. The CDR3 runs 14 residues. The CDR3 is CASRERPTNEKLFF. CDR3 in DNA: TGTGCCAGCAGGGAGAGACCGACTAATGAAAAACTGTTTTTT.

In DNA, the CDR3 is TGTGCCAGCAGCCGACTAGATCCTCCTAACTATGGCTACACCTTC. Translation: CASSRLDPPNYGYTF. This chain connects TRBV27 to TRBJ1-2; D is unclear. Germline V gives CDR1 MNHEY, CDR2 SMNVEV (reference sequence). CDR3 length: 15 amino acids. V was cut by 6 bases and J by 0 bases, with 14 bases left in between.

V gene TRBV28 combines with J gene TRBJ1-5; weak D call: TRBD1 (5 bases). Trimming stripped 5 bases from V and 0 bases from J, with 17 bases between. Looked up from germline, CDR1 is MDHEN and CDR2 is SYDVKM. This CDR3 is 17 amino acids long. CDR3: CASSRGGGSVSNQPQHF. The CDR3 coding sequence is TGTGCCAGCAGTCGAGGCGGGGGATCCGTTAGCAATCAGCCCCAGCATTTT.

Notes on this clone: The sample contains more than one DNA sequence encoding this CDR3. The genes are TRBV5-1 and TRBJ1-4; D is possibly TRBD1 (5 bases). The germline V gene encodes CDR1 SGHRS and CDR2 YFSETQ. The CDR3 totals 13 residues. V was cut by 7 bases and J by 6 bases, with 13 bases left in between. CDR3 sequence: CASSLRGDEKLFF. CDR3 in DNA: TGCGCCAGCTCCCTCCGAGGGGATGAAAAACTGTTTTTT.

The chain joins TRBV6-5 to TRBJ2-7; perhaps TRBD1 as D (7 bases). Germline V gene sequence: CDR1 MNHEY, CDR2 SVGAGI. The CDR3 covers 15 residues. Between the trimmed V and J ends, which lost 5 bases and 12 bases, there was a span of 26 bases. The CDR3 nucleotides are TGTGCCAGCAGTACCTTCGGGGACAGACCCTTAGCGGCGTACTTC. This translates into CASSTFGDRPLAAYF.

CDR3 in DNA: TGTGCCAGCAGCCCTATTTACGGGATCTACGAGCAGTACTTC. This encodes CASSPIYGIYEQYF. The V gene is TRBV7-2, the J gene TRBJ2-7; TRBD2 might be the D (5 bases). Germline loops: CDR1 SGHTA, CDR2 FQGNSA. V shed 5 bases and J shed 3 bases, with 14 bases lying between them. The CDR3 is made up of 14 amino acids.

CDR3 nucleotide sequence: TGTGCCAGCAGCTTAGCTTTCGAGGGTTATTACGAGCAGTACTTC. This gives the protein CASSLAFEGYYEQYF. The rearrangement joins TRBV7-2 to TRBJ2-7; TRBD2 is a possible D gene (5 bases). CDR1 is SGHTA, CDR2 FQGNSA, per germline. The CDR3 contains 15 residues. The ends were cut back, 0 bases at V and 4 bases at J, with 13 bases in the middle.